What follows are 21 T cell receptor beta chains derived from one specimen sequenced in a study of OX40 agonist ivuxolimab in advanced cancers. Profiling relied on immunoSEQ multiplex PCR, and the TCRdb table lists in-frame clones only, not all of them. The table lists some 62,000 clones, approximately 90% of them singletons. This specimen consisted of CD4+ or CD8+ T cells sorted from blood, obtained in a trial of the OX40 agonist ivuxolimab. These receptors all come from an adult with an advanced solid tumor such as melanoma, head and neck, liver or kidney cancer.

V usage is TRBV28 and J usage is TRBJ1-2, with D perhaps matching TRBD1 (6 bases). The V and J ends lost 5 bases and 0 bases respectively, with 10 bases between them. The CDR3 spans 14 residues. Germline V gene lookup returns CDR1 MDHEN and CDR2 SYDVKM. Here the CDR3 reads CASSAQGANYGYTF. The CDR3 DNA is TGTGCCAGCAGTGCACAGGGAGCTAACTATGGCTACACCTTC.

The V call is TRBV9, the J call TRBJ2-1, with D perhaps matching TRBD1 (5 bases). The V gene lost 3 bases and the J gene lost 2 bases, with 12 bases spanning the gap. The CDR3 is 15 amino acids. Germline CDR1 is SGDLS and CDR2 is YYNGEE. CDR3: CASSGDSFPYNEQFF. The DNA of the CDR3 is TGTGCCAGCAGCGGAGACAGCTTCCCCTACAATGAGCAGTTCTTC.

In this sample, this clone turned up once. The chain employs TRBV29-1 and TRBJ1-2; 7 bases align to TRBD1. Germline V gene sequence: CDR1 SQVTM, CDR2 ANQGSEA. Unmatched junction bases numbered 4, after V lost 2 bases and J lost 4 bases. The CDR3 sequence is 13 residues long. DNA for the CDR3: TGCAGCGTTGAACAGGACAGGCGCTATGGCTACACCTTC. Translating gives CSVEQDRRYGYTF.

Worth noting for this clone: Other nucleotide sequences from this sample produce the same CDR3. CDR3: CASSLSGQGNTGELFF. For the CDR3, the DNA is TGTGCCAGCAGTTTATCTGGGCAGGGTAACACCGGGGAGCTGTTTTTT. The V and J genes are TRBV27 and TRBJ2-2; perhaps TRBD1 as D (5 bases). The CDR3 loop spans 16 amino acids. Deletions cut 0 bases from V and 2 bases from J, with 10 bases between. Germline values: CDR1 MNHEY, CDR2 SMNVEV (reference sequence).

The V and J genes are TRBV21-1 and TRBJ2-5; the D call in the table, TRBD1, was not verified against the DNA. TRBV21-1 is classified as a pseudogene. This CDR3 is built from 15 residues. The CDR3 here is CASSKLQGVEETQYF. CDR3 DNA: TGTGCCAGCAGCAAACTACAGGGGGTAGAGGAGACCCAGTACTTC.

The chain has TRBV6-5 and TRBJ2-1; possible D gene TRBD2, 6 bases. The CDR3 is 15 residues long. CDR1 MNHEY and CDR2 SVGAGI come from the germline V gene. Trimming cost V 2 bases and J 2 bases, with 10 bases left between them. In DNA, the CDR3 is TGTGCCAGCAGTTACGGGGGGTCGGCCTACAATGAGCAGTTCTTC. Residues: CASSYGGSAYNEQFF.

In nucleotides, the CDR3 is TGTGCCAGCAGAGAGCACCTCTCGGCGACCGGGGAGCTGTTTTTT. Amino acid sequence: CASREHLSATGELFF. This chain uses TRBV5-5 with TRBJ2-2; D is unresolved. CDR1 and CDR2 (germline): SGHKS, YYEKEE (reference sequence). The V and J ends lost 5 bases and 5 bases respectively, with 16 bases between them. CDR3 length: 15 amino acids.

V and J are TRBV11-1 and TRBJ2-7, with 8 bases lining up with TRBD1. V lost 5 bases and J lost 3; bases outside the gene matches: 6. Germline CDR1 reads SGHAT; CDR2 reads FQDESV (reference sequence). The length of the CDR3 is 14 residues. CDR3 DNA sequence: TGTGCCAGCAGCCCAAGGGACAGGATCTACGAGCAGTACTTC. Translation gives CASSPRDRIYEQYF.

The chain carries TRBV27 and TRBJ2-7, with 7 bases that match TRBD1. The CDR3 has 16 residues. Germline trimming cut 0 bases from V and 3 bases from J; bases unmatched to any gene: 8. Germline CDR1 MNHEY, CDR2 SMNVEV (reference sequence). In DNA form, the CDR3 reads TGTGCCAGCAGTTTATCGAAGGGGGCGCAGGTCTACGAGCAGTACTTC. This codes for CASSLSKGAQVYEQYF.

CDR3 loop: CIPGEDTEAFF. In nucleotides, the CDR3 is TGCATTCCGGGAGAGGACACTGAAGCTTTCTTT. This chain links TRBV20-1 with TRBJ1-1; no reliable D call. This CDR3 region has 11 residues. Germline CDR1 and CDR2: DFQATT and SNEGSKA (reference sequence).

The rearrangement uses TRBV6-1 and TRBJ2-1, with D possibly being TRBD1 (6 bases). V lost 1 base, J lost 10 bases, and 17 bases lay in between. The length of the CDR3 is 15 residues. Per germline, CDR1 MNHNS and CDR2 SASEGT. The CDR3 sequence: CASSEERGGSREQFF. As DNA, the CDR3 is TGTGCCAGCAGTGAAGAAAGAGGGGGTTCGCGGGAGCAGTTCTTC.

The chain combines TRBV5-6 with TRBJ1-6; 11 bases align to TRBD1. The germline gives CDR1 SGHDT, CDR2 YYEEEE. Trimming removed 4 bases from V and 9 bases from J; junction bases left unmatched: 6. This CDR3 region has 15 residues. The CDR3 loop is CASSDGTGGSSPLHF. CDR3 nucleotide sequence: TGTGCCAGCAGCGATGGGACAGGGGGAAGTTCACCCCTCCACTTT.

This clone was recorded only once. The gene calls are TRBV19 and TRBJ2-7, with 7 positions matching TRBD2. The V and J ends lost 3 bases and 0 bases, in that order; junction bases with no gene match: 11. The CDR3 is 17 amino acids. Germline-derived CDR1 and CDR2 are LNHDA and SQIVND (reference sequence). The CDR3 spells CASSISKSRDYSYEQYF. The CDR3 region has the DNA TGTGCCAGTAGTATTTCTAAATCCCGGGACTACTCCTACGAGCAGTACTTC.

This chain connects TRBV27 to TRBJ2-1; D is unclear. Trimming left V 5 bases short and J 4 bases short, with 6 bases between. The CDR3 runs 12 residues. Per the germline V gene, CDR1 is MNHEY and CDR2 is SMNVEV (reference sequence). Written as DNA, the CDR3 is TGTGCCAGCAGTCCCGGATACAATGAGCAGTTCTTC. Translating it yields CASSPGYNEQFF.

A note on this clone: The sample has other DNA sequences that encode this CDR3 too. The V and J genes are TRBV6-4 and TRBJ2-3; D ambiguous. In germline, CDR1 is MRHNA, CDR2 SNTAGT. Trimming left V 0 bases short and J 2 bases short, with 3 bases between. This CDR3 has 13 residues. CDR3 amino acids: CASSDSTTDTQYF. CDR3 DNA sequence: TGTGCCAGCAGTGACTCTACCACAGATACGCAGTATTTT.

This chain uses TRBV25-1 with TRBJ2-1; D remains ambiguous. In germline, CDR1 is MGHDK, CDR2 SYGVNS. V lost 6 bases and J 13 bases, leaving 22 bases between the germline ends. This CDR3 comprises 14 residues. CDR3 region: CASSELIDPQIQFF. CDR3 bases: TGTGCCAGCAGCGAGCTAATTGACCCTCAGATACAGTTCTTC.

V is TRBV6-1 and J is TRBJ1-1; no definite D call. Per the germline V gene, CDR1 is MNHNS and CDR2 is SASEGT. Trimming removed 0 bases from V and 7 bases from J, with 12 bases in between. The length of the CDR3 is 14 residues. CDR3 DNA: TGTGCCAGCAGTGAAGCGTCCCGAGGGAATGAAGCTTTCTTT. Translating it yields CASSEASRGNEAFF.

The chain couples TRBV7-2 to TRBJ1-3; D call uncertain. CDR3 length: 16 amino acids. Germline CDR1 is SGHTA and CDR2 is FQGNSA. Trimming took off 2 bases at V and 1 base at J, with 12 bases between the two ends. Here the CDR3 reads CASSLSLLDSGNTIYF. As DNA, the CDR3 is TGTGCCAGCAGCTTATCCCTCCTTGATTCTGGAAACACCATATATTTT. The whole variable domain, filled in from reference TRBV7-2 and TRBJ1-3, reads GAGVSQSPSNKVTEKGKDVELRCDPISGHTALYWYRQSLGQGLEFLIYFQGNSAPDKSGLPSDRFSAERTGGSVSTLTIQRTQQEDSAVYLCASSLSLLDSGNTIYFGEGSWLTVV.

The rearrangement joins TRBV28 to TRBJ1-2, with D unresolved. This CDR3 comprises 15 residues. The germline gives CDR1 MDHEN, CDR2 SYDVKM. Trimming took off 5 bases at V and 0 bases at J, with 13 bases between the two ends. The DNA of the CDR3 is TGTGCCAGCAGTCCTAGACATAAAGCTAACTATGGCTACACCTTC. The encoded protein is CASSPRHKANYGYTF.

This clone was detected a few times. CDR3 DNA sequence: TGTGCCAGCAGCGAGGGGACCGGGAACACCGGGGAGCTGTTTTTT. It encodes CASSEGTGNTGELFF. The chain combines TRBV2 with TRBJ2-2, with D perhaps matching TRBD1 or TRBD2 (5 bases each). The CDR3 has 15 residues. Germline V lookup: CDR1 SNHLY, CDR2 FYNNEI. V was pared by 6 bases and J by 1 base, with 12 bases between.

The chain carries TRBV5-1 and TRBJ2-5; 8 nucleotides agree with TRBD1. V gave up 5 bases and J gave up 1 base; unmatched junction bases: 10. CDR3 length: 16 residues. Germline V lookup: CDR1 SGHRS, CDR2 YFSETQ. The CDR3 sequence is CASRPGQGGFQETQYF. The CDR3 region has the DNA TGCGCCAGCAGACCCGGACAGGGTGGGTTCCAAGAGACCCAGTACTTC.